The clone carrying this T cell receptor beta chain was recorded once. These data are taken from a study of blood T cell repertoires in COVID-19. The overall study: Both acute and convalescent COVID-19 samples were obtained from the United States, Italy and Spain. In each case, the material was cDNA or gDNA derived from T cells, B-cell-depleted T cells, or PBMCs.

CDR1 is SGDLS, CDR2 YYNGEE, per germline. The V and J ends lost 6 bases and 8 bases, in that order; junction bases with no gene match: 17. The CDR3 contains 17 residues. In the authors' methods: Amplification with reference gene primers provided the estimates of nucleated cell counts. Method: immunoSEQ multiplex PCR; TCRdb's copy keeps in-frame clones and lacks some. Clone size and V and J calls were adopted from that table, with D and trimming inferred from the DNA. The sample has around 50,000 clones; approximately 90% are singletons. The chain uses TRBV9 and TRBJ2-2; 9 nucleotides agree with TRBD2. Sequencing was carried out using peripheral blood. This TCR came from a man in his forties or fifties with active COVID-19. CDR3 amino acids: CASTRVRSSGSLGELFF. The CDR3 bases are TGTGCCAGCACCCGAGTTAGGAGTAGCGGGAGTCTTGGGGAGCTGTTTTTT.